The following is a T cell receptor (beta chain) sequence with its context. What it binds is unknown. The source of the sample is a study of beta chain features in type 1 diabetes. General observations from the study: Moderate yet significant TCRB CDR3 shortening was seen in Type 1 diabetes patients in all four CD4+ subsets.

The V gene end was trimmed by 5 bases and the J gene end by 2 bases; junction bases not matched to a gene: 3. The CDR3 totals 14 residues. From germline, CDR1 is SNHLY and CDR2 FYNNEI. As every portion of the isolated RNA was reverse transcribed, the sequencing read expressed TCRB transcripts. The average output of naive, central memory and regulatory T cell samples was several million reads. TCRdb keeps only in-frame clones here, not all; method: immunoSEQ multiplex PCR. Counted here are about 620,000 clones, roughly a sixth occurring once; the ten biggest clones make up 0.093%. The chain couples TRBV2 to TRBJ1-2, with TRBD1 identical over 9 bases. The sequencing sample was made of naive CD4+ T cells from blood. The TCR originated in a man between 18 and 29 years old in good health. The CDR3 DNA reads TGTGCCAGCAGTAAAGACAGGGGGAACTATGGCTACACCTTC. Protein: CASSKDRGNYGYTF.